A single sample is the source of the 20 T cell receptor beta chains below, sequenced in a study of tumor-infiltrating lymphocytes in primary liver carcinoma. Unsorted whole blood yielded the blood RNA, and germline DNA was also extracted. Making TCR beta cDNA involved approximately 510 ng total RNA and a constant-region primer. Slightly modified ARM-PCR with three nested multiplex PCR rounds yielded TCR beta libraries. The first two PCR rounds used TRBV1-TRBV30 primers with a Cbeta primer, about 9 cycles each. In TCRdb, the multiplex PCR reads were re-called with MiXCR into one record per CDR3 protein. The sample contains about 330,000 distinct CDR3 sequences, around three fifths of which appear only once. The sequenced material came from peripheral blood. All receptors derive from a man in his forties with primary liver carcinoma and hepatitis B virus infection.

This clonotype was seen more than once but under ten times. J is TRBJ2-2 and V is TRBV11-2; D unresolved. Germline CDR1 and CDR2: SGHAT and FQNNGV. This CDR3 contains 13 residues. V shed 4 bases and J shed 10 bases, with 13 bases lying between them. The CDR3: CASSWVEAPELFF. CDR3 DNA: TGTGCCAGCAGCTGGGTAGAAGCACCGGAGCTGTTTTTT.

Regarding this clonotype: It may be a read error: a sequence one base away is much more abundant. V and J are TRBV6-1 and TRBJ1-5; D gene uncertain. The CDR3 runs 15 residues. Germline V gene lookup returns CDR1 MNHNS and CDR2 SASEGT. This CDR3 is CVSSESVRGNQPQHF. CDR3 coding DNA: TGTGTCAGCAGTGAAAGCGTGCGGGGCAATCAGCCCCAGCATTTT.

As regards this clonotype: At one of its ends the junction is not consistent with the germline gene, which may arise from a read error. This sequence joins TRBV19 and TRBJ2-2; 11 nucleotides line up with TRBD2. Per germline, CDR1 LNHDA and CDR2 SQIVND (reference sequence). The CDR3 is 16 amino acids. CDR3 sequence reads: CTRPEIAGGGTGELFF. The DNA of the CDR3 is TGTACCAGACCGGAAATAGCGGGAGGGGGAACCGGGGAGCTGTTTTTT.

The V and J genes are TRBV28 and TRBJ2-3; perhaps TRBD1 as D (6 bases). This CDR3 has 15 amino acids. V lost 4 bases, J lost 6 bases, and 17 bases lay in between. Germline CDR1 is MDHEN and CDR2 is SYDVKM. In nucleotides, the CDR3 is TGTGCCAGCAGTTCAATAGCGTTCCAGGGGGATACGCAGTATTTT. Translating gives CASSSIAFQGDTQYF.

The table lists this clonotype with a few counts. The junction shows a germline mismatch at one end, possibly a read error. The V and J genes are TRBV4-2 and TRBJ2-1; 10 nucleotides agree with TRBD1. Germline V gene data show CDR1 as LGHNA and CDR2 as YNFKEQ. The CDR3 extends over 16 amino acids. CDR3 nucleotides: TGTGCTAGCAGCCACGCCAGGGGACAGGGGAACAATGAGCAGTTCTTC. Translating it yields CASSHARGQGNNEQFF.

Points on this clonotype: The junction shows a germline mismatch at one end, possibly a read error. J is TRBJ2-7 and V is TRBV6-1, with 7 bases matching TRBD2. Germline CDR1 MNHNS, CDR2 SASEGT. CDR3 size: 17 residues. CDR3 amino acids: CASSASLLACRLYEQYF. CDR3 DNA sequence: TGTGCCAGTAGTGCCTCACTACTAGCGTGTAGACTCTACGAGCAGTACTTC.

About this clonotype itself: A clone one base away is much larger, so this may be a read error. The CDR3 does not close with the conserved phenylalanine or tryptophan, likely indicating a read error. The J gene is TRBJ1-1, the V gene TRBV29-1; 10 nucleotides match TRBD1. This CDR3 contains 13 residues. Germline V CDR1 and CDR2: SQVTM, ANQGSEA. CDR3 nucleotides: TGCGGCGTGGGACAGGGGATGAACACTGAAGCTTTCATT. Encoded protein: CGVGQGMNTEAFI.

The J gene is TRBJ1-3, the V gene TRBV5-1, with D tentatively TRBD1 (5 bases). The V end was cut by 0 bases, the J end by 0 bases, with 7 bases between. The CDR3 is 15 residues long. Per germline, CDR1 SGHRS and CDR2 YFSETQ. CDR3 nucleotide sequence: TGCGCCAGCAGCTTGGACACAGGCTCTGGAAACACCATATATTTT. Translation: CASSLDTGSGNTIYF.

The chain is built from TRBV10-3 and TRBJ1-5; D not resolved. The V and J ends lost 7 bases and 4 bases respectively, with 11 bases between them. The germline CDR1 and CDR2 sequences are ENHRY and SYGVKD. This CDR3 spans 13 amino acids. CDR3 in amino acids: CAINRDLNQPQHF. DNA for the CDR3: TGTGCCATCAATAGGGATCTAAATCAGCCCCAGCATTTT.

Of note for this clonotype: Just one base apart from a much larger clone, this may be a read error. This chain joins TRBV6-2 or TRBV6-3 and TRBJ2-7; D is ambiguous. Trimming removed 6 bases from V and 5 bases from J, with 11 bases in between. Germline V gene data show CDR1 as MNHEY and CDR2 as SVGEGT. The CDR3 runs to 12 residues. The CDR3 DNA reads TGTGCCAGCAGCCGGTCCCTCAACGAGCAGTACTTC. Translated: CASSRSLNEQYF.

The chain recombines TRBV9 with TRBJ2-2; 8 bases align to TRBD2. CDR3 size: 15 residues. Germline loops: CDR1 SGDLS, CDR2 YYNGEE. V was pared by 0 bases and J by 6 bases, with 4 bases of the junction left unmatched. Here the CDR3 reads CASSVVASGSGELFF. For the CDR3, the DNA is TGTGCCAGCAGCGTAGTGGCTAGCGGGTCCGGGGAGCTGTTTTTT.

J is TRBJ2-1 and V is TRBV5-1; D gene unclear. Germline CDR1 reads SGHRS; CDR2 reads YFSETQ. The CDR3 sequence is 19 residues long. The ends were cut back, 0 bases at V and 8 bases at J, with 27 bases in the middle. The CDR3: CASSLDGIGLAMVFDEQFF. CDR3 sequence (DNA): TGCGCCAGCAGCTTGGACGGAATCGGCTTAGCAATGGTGTTCGATGAGCAGTTCTTC.

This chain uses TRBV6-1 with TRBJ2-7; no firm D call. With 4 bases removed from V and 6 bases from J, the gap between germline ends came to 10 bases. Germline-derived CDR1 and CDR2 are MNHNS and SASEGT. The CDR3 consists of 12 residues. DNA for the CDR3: TGTGCCAGCAGTGGCCCCAATACCGAGCAGTACTTC. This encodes CASSGPNTEQYF.

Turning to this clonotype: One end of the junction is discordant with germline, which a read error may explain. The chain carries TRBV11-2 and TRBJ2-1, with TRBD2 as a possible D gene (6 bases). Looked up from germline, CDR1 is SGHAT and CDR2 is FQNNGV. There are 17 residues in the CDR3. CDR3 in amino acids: CASRPGSRGGPYSEQFF. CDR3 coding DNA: TGTGCCAGCAGGCCTGGTAGCCGGGGAGGACCTTACAGTGAGCAGTTCTTC.

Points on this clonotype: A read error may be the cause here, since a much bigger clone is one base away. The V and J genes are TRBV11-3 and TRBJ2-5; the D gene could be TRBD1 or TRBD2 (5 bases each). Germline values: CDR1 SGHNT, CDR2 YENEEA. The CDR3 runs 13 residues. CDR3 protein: CDSSMDGTETQYF. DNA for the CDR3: TGTGACAGCAGTATGGACGGGACGGAGACCCAGTACTTC.

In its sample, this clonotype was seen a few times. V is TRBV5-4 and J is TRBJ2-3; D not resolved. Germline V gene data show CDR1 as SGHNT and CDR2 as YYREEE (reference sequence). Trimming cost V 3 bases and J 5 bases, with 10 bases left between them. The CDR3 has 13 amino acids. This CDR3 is CASSSPAGDTQYF. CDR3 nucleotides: TGTGCCAGCAGCTCCCCCGCTGGAGATACGCAGTATTTT.

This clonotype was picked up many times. DNA for the CDR3: TGCGCCAGCAGCCACCCTAGGGACAGGGGAGAACAGTACTTC. Translating it yields CASSHPRDRGEQYF. This sequence joins TRBV4-1 and TRBJ2-7; 10 bases align to TRBD1. Germline CDR1 reads MGHRA; CDR2 reads YSYEKL. There are 14 residues in the CDR3. V dropped 3 bases and J dropped 10; count of bases not matched to a gene: 9.

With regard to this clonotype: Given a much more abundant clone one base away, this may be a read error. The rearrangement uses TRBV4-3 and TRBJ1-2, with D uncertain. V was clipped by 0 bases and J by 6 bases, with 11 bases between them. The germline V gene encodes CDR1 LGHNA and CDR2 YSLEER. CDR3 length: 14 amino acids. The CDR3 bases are TGCGCCAGCAGCCAAGATACCGGGAACCATGGCTACACCTTC. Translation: CASSQDTGNHGYTF.

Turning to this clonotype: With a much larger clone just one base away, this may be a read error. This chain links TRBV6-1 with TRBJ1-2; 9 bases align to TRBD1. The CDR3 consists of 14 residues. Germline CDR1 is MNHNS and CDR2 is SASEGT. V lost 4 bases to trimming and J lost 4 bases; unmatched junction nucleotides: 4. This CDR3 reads CASSGDRETYGYTF. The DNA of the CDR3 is TGTGCCAGCAGTGGGGACAGGGAGACCTATGGCTACACCTTC.

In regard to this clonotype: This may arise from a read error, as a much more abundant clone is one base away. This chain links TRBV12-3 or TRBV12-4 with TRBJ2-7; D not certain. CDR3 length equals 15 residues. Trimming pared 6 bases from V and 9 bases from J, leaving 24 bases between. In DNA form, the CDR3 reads TGTGCCAGCAGCGAGGTCCAATGGGCCCGAGGAAGGCAGTACTTC. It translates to CASSEVQWARGRQYF.